These 6 T cell receptor beta chains were sequenced from one sample in a study of OX40 agonist ivuxolimab in advanced cancers. Assay used: immunoSEQ multiplex PCR; TCRdb lists only in-frame clones, some missing. The sample carries more than 95,000 clones, 80% to 95% recorded once. The sequencing used CD4+ or CD8+ T cells sorted from blood, collected in a trial of the OX40 agonist ivuxolimab. Receptor source: an adult with an advanced solid tumor such as melanoma, head and neck, liver or kidney cancer.

A single count supports this clone. This chain uses TRBV5-4 with TRBJ2-6; 8 bases align to TRBD1. The CDR3 is 19 amino acids. Germline CDR1 reads SGHNT; CDR2 reads YYREEE (reference sequence). J lost 1 base, V lost 5 bases, and 14 bases had no gene match. The CDR3 DNA follows: TGTGCCAGCAGGAAAACTCCCGGGACAGGCTCATCTGGGGCCAACGTCCTGACTTTC. Amino acid sequence: CASRKTPGTGSSGANVLTF.

The rearrangement joins TRBV29-1 to TRBJ1-1, with a weak D call TRBD1 (5 bases). The length of the CDR3 is 12 residues. Trimming shortened V by 4 bases and J by 4 bases, and 10 bases separated the two germline ends. Germline V gene data show CDR1 as SQVTM and CDR2 as ANQGSEA. Here the CDR3 reads CSVGGGFTEAFF. In DNA, the CDR3 is TGCAGCGTTGGGGGGGGATTCACTGAAGCTTTCTTT.

The rearrangement links TRBV30 to TRBJ2-5; no definite D call. Trimming took 7 bases from V and 0 from J, leaving 12 bases between them. Looked up from germline, CDR1 is GTSNPN and CDR2 is SVGIG (reference sequence). This CDR3 region has 13 residues. CDR3 coding DNA: TGTGCCTTAAAAAAGGGTGACCAAGAGACCCAGTACTTC. It yields the protein CALKKGDQETQYF. Based on the CDR3 plus reference TRBV30 and TRBJ2-5, the full variable domain is SQTIHQWPATLVQPVGSPLSLECTVEGTSNPNLYWYRQAAGRGLQLLFYSVGIGQISSEVPQNLSASRPQDRQFILSSKKLLLSDSGFYLCALKKGDQETQYFGPGTRLLVL.

The CDR3 DNA reads as TGTGCCAGCATGCTAGCGAGTATCAATGAGCAGTTCTTC. Translating gives CASMLASINEQFF. The V call is TRBV28, the J call TRBJ2-1; D possibly corresponds to TRBD2 (6 bases). V dropped 7 bases and J dropped 6 bases, with 13 bases sitting between them. Germline V gene lookup returns CDR1 MDHEN and CDR2 SYDVKM. This CDR3 comprises 13 residues.

The chain recombines TRBV18 with TRBJ1-2; D is unclear. Germline assignment: CDR1 KGHSH and CDR2 LQKENI. This CDR3 has 14 residues. The V end was cut by 3 bases, the J end by 4 bases, with 12 bases between. CDR3 sequence (DNA): TGTGCCAGCTCACCCCCCGCTTACACCTATGGCTACACCTTC. Protein product: CASSPPAYTYGYTF.

This clone has just one count. J is TRBJ1-5 and V is TRBV19, with 8 bases fitting TRBD1. J gave up 4 bases and V 6 bases, and 8 bases lay outside the gene matches. Per germline, CDR1 LNHDA and CDR2 SQIVND (reference sequence). This CDR3 has 15 residues. The CDR3 reads CASRMPGGSNQPQHF. CDR3 in DNA: TGTGCCAGTAGGATGCCAGGGGGCTCGAATCAGCCCCAGCATTTT.